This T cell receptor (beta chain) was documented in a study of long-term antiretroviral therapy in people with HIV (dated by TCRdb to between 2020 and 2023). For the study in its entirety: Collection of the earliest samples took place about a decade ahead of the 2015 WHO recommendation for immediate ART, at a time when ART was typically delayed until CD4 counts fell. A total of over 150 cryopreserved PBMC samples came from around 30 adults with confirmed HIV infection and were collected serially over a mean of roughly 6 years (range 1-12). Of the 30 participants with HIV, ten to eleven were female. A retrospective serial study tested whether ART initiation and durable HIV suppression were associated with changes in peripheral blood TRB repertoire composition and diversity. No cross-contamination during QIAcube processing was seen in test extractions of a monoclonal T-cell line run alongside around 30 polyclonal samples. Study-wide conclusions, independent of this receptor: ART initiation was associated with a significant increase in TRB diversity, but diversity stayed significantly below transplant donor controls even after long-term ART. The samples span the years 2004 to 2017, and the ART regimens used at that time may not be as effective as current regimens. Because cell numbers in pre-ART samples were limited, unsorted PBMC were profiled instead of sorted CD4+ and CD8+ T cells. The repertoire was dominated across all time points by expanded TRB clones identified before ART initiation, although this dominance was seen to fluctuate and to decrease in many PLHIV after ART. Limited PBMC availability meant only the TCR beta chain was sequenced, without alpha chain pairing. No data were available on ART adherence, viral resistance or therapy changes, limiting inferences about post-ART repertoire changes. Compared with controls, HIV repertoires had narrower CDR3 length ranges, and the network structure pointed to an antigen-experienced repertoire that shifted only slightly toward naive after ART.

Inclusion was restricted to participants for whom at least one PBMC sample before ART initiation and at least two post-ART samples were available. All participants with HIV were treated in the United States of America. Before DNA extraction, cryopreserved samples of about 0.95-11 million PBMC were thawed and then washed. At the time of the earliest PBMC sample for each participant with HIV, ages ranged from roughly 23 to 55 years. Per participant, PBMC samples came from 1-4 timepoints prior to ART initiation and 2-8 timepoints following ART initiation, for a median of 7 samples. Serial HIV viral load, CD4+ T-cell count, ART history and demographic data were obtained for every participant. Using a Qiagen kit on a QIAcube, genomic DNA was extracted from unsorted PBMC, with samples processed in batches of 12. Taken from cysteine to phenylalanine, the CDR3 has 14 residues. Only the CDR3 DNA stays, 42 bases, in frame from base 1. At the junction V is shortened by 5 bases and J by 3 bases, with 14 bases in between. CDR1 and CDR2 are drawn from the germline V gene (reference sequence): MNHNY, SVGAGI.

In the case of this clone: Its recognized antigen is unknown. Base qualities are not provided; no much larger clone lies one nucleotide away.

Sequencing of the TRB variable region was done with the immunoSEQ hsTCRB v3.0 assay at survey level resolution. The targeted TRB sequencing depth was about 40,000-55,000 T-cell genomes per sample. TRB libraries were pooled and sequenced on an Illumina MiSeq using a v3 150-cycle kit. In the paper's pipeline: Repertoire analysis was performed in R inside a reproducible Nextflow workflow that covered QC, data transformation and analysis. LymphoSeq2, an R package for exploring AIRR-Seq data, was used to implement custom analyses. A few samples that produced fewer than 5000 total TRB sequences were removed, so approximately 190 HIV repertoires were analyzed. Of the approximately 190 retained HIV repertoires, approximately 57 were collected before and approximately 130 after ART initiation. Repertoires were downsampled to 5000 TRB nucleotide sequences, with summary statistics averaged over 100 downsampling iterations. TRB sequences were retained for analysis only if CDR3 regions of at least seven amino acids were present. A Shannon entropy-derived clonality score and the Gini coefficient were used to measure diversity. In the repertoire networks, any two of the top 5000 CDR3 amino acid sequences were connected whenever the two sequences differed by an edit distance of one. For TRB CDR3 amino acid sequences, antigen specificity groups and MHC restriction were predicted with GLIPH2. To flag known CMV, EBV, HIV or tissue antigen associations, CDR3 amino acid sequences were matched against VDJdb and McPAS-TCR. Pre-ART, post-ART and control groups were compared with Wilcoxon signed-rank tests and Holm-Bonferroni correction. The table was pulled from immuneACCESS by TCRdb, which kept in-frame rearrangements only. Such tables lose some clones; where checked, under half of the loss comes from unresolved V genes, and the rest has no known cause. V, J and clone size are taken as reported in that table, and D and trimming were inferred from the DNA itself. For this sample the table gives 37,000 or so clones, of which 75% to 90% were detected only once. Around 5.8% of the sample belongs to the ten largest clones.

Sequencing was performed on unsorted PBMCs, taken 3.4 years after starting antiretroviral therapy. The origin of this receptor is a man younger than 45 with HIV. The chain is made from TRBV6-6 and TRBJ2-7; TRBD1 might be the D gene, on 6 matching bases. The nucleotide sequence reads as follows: TGTGCCAGCAGTCCCTCCGGGACAATCTACGAGCAGTACTTC. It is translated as CASSPSGTIYEQYF.